One T cell receptor beta chain is described in this entry. The DNA is omitted, as the CDR3 cannot be located on it reliably, and the CDR3 follows TCRdb's listing. These data are taken from a study of blood T cell repertoires in COVID-19. About the research overall: The United States, Italy and Spain were the sources of the acute and convalescent COVID-19 samples. PBMCs, B-cell-depleted T cells, or T cells were the source of the cDNA or gDNA that made up the material.

Assay: immunoSEQ multiplex PCR; the TCRdb copy retains only in-frame clones and omits some. The sample holds about 70,000 clones; roughly 84% are singletons and the top ten take 5.5% to 8%. The CDR3 comprises 14 residues, both ends counted. Looked up from germline, CDR1 is MNHEY and CDR2 is SMNVEV (reference sequence). Sequenced sample: peripheral blood. This chain connects TRBV27 to TRBJ2-7; the DNA was not used to check the table's D call, TRBD2. This clonotype was sampled from a man between 25 and 39 years old with COVID-19, enrolled during active disease. Here the CDR3 reads CASSSSRGSYEQYF.